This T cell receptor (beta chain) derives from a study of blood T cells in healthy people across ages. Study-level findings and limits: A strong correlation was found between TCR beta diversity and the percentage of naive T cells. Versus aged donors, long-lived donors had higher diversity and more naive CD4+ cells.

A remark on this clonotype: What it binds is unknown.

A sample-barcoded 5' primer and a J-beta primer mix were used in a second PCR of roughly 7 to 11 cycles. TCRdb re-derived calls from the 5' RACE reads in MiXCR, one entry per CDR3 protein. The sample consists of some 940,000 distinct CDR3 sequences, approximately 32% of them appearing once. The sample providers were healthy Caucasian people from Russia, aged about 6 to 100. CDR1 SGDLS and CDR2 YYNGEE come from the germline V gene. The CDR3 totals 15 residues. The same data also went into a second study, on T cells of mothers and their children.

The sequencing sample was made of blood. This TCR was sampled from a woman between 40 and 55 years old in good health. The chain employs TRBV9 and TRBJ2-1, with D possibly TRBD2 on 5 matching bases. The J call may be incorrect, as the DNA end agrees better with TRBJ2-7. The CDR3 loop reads CASSVGSSSYNEQYF. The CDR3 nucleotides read TGTGCCAGCAGCGTGGGGAGTAGCTCCTACAATGAGCAGTACTTC.